The clone carrying this T cell receptor (beta chain) has a single count. The target antigen is unknown. Treatment meaning: about 20 received Ad26.COV2.S at low or high dose, single or two shots; 5 received placebo; per-sample allocation not given. Sampling took place 63 days after the first vaccine or placebo injection. An Ad26 vector that expressed Wuhan-strain SARS-CoV-2 spike constituted the vaccine. This record belongs to a study of Ad26.COV2.S vaccination and SARS-CoV-2 variants. About the research overall: Dosing was one shot or two shots 56 days apart.

Whole-study findings and limits: The TCR-based breadth and depth measures might underestimate overall T cell responses. Substantial post-vaccination breadth of spike-specific CD8+ and CD4+ T cell responses was reported.

The assay was immunoSEQ multiplex PCR, and TCRdb's table has in-frame clones only and misses some. The top ten clones hold around 10% of a sample with about 350,000 clones, roughly 90% of them seen once. J gave up 4 bases and V 10 bases, and 11 bases lay outside the gene matches. CDR3 size: 15 residues. Germline-derived CDR1 and CDR2 are MNHNY and SVGAGI (reference sequence). Sequencing used peripheral blood, obtained in a trial of Ad26.COV2.S vaccine versus placebo. The V gene is TRBV6-6, the J gene TRBJ1-4; 8 nucleotides match TRBD1. The clonotype was recovered from a person aged 18-65 years who received the Ad26.COV2.S COVID-19 vaccine or a placebo. The CDR3 nucleotides are TGTGCCACCCATTCCCGGGACAGGCTTAATGAAAAACTGTTTTTT. Protein sequence: CATHSRDRLNEKLFF.